Below, 16 T cell receptor beta chains from the same sample are listed, as sequenced in a study of human T cells and chemical hapten exposure. This sample's time point: patch test 2, 6 weeks after DPC sensitization. The sample's treatment: therapeutic diphenylcyclopropenone sensitization with weekly scalp DPC. Each CDR3 protein is one row after TCRdb ran MiXCR on the RACE reads. This table has some 350,000 distinct CDR3 sequences, about 6% appearing once. Sequences were derived from whole blood, sampled in connection with sensitization to the hapten diphenylcyclopropenone (DPC). The source is a woman between 18 and 30 years old with alopecia areata. Some clones in this sample may be carry-over from other donors' samples.

This clonotype was detected a few times. The V and J genes are TRBV29-1 and TRBJ1-2; D call uncertain. The CDR3 spans 14 residues. Germline V gives CDR1 SQVTM, CDR2 ANQGSEA. With 4 bases removed from V and 9 bases from J, the gap between germline ends came to 21 bases. The CDR3 reads CSVVDVGRALSYTF. The DNA for the CDR3 is TGCAGCGTTGTGGACGTAGGGCGGGCCTTGAGCTACACCTTC.

In its sample, this clonotype was seen a few times. This chain links TRBV7-9 with TRBJ2-1; D not resolved. The CDR3 totals 14 residues. V gave up 1 base and J gave up 5 bases, with 9 bases separating them. CDR1 SEHNR and CDR2 FQNEAQ come from the germline V gene (reference sequence). In DNA form, the CDR3 reads TGTGCCAGCAGCTTAGACTCCACCAACAATGAGCAGTTCTTC. It yields the protein CASSLDSTNNEQFF. Complete variable domain (other parts from reference TRBV7-9 and TRBJ2-1): DTGVSQNPRHKITKRGQNVTFRCDPISEHNRLYWYRQTLGQGPEFLTYFQNEAQLEKSRLLSDRFSAERPKGSFSTLEIQRTEQGDSAMYLCASSLDSTNNEQFFGPGTRLTVL.

This clonotype was found a few times. The chain carries TRBV5-6 and TRBJ1-5; 12 bases are a match to TRBD1. In germline, CDR1 is SGHDT, CDR2 YYEEEE. J lost 7 bases, V lost 4 bases, and 12 bases had no gene match. This CDR3 is built from 17 residues. The CDR3 region has the DNA TGTGCCAGCAGCCGAGCCGGGACAGGGGGCTTCAAACAGCCCCAGCATTTT. Its translation is CASSRAGTGGFKQPQHF.

This clonotype was seen only a few times. The chain recombines TRBV29-1 with TRBJ2-3, with unresolved D. Germline V CDR1 and CDR2: SQVTM, ANQGSEA. Trimming left V 5 bases short and J 4 bases short, with 7 bases between. CDR3 length: 11 amino acids. As DNA, the CDR3 is TGCAGCGTTTCCGTGCCAGATACGCAGTATTTT. It yields the protein CSVSVPDTQYF.

This clonotype turned up a few times. The chain recombines TRBV20-1 with TRBJ1-3; no definite D call. The CDR3 length is 14 residues. Germline V gives CDR1 DFQATT, CDR2 SNEGSKA (reference sequence). The V end lost 0 bases, the J end lost 3 bases, and 9 bases lay between the germline ends. CDR3 protein: CSARDAGSGNTIYF. The CDR3 nucleotides read TGCAGTGCTAGAGATGCGGGGAGTGGAAACACCATATATTTT.

Many counts were recorded for this clonotype. The gene calls are TRBV7-3 and TRBJ1-2; 7 bases align to TRBD1. This CDR3 comprises 15 residues. The germline V gene has CDR1 SGHTA and CDR2 FQGTGA. V lost 5 bases and J lost 3; bases outside the gene matches: 9. CDR3 loop: CASSMIGQDHYGYTF. CDR3 sequence (DNA): TGTGCCAGCAGCATGATTGGACAGGACCACTATGGCTACACCTTC.

In its sample, this clonotype was seen many times. The chain carries TRBV12-3 or TRBV12-4 and TRBJ1-1; 10 bases agree with TRBD1. There are 17 residues in the CDR3. Unmatched junction bases numbered 18, after V lost 9 bases and J lost 5 bases. The CDR3 DNA reads as TGTGCCAGTAGCCCGGGACAGGGGAGAATCTTTCGGACTGAAGCTTTCTTT. It translates to CASSPGQGRIFRTEAFF.

This clonotype was seen at least ten times. The V call is TRBV6-5, the J call TRBJ1-4; 7 bases are shared with TRBD1. The V gene's germline CDR1 is MNHEY and CDR2 SVGAGI. V shed 8 bases, J shed 4 bases, and the junction held 7 bases outside the gene matches. The CDR3 runs 14 residues. The CDR3 spells CASSQDRHNEKLFF. CDR3 in DNA: TGTGCCAGCTCTCAGGACAGGCATAATGAAAAACTGTTTTTT.

This clonotype was picked up a small number of times. CDR3 in DNA: TGTGCCAGCAGGGACGGGAGTGGGGGGGTCCGGCTGCAGCCCCAGCATTTT. Translation gives CASRDGSGGVRLQPQHF. The rearrangement joins TRBV6-6 to TRBJ1-5; D perhaps matches TRBD1 (5 bases). The CDR3 has 17 residues. V dropped 6 bases and J dropped 7 bases, with 25 bases sitting between them. CDR1 is MNHNY, CDR2 SVGAGI, per germline (reference sequence).

The rearrangement joins TRBV4-1 to TRBJ1-1; D uncertain. Trimming left V 4 bases short and J 8 bases short, with 17 bases between. This CDR3 contains 14 residues. Germline V lookup: CDR1 MGHRA, CDR2 YSYEKL. Here the CDR3 reads CASSPPANPKEAFF. DNA for the CDR3: TGCGCCAGCAGCCCTCCGGCGAACCCAAAGGAAGCTTTCTTT.

The chain has TRBV29-1 and TRBJ2-2, with D possibly called TRBD1 or TRBD2 (6 bases each). Germline V gene sequence: CDR1 SQVTM, CDR2 ANQGSEA. Trimming removed 5 bases from V and 5 bases from J, with 15 bases in between. The CDR3 length is 14 residues. The CDR3 protein is CSVRWGADTGELFF. The CDR3 nucleotides are TGCAGCGTTCGTTGGGGGGCCGATACCGGGGAGCTGTTTTTT.

The chain has TRBV6-5 and TRBJ2-7, with TRBD1 matching over 8 bases. Germline-derived CDR1 and CDR2 are MNHEY and SVGAGI. This CDR3 contains 15 residues. After removal of 6 bases from V and 2 bases from J, the junction contained 9 bases not matched to a gene. The CDR3 spells CASSHYPQGAYEQYF. DNA for the CDR3: TGTGCCAGCAGCCATTATCCACAGGGGGCCTACGAGCAGTACTTC.

The table lists this clonotype with many counts. The V gene is TRBV6-2 or TRBV6-3, the J gene TRBJ1-5, with 8 bases fitting TRBD1. The junction had 12 bases not matched to a gene; V was cut back by 4 bases and J by 4 bases. CDR3 length: 17 residues. Germline assignment: CDR1 MNHEY and CDR2 SVGEGT. CDR3 loop: CASSFSLRTGKNQPQHF. CDR3 in DNA: TGTGCCAGCAGTTTCTCACTCCGGACAGGGAAAAATCAGCCCCAGCATTTT.

This chain links TRBV24-1 with TRBJ2-3; D is possibly TRBD2 (7 bases). CDR1 and CDR2 (germline): KGHDR, SFDVKD. CDR3 length: 19 amino acids. Trimming stripped 0 bases from V and 0 bases from J, with 18 bases between. CDR3 nucleotides: TGTGCCACCAGTGATTTGCAATTTCGGGGGGCTTTGAGCACAGATACGCAGTATTTT. Translated: CATSDLQFRGALSTDTQYF.

This clonotype showed up many times. The rearrangement links TRBV27 to TRBJ2-2; 8 bases are shared with TRBD1. The CDR3 runs to 16 residues. CDR1 and CDR2 from the germline V gene are MNHEY and SMNVEV (reference sequence). Germline trimming cut 2 bases from V and 4 bases from J; bases unmatched to any gene: 6. CDR3 residues: CASSLIGQGSTGELFF. CDR3 in DNA: TGTGCCAGCAGTTTAATAGGACAGGGAAGCACCGGGGAGCTGTTTTTT.

This clonotype turned up a few times. This chain connects TRBV5-1 to TRBJ2-3; no definite D call. V lost 0 bases and J lost 6, with 5 bases in between. Germline V gene lookup returns CDR1 SGHRS and CDR2 YFSETQ. The CDR3 is made up of 12 amino acids. The CDR3 region has the DNA TGCGCCAGCAGCTTGGAAAAGGATACGCAGTATTTT. It translates to CASSLEKDTQYF.